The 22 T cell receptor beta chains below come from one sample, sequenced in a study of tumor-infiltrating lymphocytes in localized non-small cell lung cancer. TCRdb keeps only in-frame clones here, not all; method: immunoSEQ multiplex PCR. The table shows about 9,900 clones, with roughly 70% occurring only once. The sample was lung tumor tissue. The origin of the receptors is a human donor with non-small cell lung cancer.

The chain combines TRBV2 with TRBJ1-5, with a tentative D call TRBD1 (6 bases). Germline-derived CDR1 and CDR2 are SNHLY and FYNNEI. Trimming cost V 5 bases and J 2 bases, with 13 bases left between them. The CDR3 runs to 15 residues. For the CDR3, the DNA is TGTGCCAGCAGTCGGGACAAAACGGGCAATCAGCCCCAGCATTTT. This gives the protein CASSRDKTGNQPQHF.

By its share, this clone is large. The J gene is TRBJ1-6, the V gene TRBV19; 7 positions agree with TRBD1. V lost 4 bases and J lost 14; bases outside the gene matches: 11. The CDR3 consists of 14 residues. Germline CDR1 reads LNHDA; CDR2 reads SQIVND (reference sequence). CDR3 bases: TGTGCCAGTAGTACTACAGGGGACCAATTCACCCTCCACTTT. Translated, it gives CASSTTGDQFTLHF.

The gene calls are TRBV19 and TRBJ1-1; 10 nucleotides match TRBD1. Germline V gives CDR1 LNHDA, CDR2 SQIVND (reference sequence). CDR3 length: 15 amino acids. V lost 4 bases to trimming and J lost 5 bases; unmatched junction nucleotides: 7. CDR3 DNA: TGTGCCAGTAGTAGCTCCGGGACAGGGGAGACTGAAGCTTTCTTT. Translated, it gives CASSSSGTGETEAFF.

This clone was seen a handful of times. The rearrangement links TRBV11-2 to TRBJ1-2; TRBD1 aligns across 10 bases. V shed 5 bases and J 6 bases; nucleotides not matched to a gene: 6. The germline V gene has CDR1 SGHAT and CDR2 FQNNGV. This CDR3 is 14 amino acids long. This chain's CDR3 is CASSTSGTGDGYTF. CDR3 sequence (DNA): TGTGCCAGCAGCACTTCCGGGACAGGGGATGGCTACACCTTC.

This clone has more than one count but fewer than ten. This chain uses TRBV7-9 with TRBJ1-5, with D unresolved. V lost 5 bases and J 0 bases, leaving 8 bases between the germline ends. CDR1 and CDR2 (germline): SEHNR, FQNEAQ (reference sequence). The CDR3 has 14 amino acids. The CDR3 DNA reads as TGTGCCAGCAGCCGAGAGGGTAGCAATCAGCCCCAGCATTTT. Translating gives CASSREGSNQPQHF.

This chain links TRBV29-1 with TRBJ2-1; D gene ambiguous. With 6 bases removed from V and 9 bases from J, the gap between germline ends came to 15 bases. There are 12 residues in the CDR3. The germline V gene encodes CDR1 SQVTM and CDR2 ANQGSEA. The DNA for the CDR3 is TGCAGCGTCGGCCAGTTGGTTAGTGAGCAGTTCTTC. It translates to CSVGQLVSEQFF.

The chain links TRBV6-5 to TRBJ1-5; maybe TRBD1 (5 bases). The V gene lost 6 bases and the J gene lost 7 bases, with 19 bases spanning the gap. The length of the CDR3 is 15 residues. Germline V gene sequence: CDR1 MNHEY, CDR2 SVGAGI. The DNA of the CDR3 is TGTGCCAGCAGCTCGACTAGCCCGTCAGGGCAGCCCCAGCATTTT. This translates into CASSSTSPSGQPQHF.

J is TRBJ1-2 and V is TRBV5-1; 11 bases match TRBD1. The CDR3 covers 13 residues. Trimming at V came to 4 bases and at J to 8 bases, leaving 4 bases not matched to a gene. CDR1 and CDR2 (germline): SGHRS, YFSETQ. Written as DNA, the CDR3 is TGCGCCAGCAGCGACGGGACAGGGGGAGGCTACACCTTC. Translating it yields CASSDGTGGGYTF.

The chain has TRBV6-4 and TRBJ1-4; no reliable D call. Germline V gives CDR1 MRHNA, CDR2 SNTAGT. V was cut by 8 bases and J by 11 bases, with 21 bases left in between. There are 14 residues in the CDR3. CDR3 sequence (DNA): TGTGCCAGCTCTGCCCGGCCAAACCCGGGGAAACTGTTTTTT. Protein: CASSARPNPGKLFF.

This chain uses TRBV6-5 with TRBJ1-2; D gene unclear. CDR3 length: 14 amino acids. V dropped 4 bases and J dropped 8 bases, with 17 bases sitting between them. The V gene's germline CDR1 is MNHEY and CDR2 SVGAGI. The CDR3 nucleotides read TGTGCCAGCAGTTCCGGGCCCCTAATCAGAGGCTACACCTTC. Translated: CASSSGPLIRGYTF.

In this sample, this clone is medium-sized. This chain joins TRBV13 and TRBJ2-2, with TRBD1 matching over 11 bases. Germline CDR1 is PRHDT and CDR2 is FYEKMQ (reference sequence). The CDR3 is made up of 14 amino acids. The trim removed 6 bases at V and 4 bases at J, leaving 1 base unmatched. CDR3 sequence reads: CASRGQGATGELFF. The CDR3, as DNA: TGTGCCAGCAGAGGACAGGGGGCCACCGGGGAGCTGTTTTTT.

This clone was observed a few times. This chain's CDR3 is CASSGRDRELRETQYF. Written as DNA, the CDR3 is TGTGCCAGCAGTGGCAGGGACAGGGAATTGAGGGAGACCCAGTACTTC. The chain is built from TRBV2 and TRBJ2-5, with TRBD1 matching over 9 bases. The germline gives CDR1 SNHLY, CDR2 FYNNEI. J was trimmed by 5 bases and V by 4 bases; bases with no gene match: 11. The CDR3 totals 16 residues.

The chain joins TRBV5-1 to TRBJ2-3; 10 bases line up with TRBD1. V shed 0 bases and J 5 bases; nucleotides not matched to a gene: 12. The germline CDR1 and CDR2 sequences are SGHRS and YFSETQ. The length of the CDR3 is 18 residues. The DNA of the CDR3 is TGCGCCAGCAGCTTGGCGTCTGCCGGGACAGGGGAGAGAGATACGCAGTATTTT. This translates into CASSLASAGTGERDTQYF. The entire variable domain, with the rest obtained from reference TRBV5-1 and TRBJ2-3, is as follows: KAGVTQTPRYLIKTRGQQVTLSCSPISGHRSVSWYQQTPGQGLQFLFEYFSETQRNKGNFPGRFSGRQFSNSRSEMNVSTLELGDSALYLCASSLASAGTGERDTQYFGPGTRLTVL.

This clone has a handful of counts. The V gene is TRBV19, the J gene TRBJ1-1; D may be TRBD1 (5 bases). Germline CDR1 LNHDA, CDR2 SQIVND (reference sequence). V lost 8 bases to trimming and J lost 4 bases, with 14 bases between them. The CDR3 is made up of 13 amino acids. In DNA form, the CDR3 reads TGTGCCAGTGGGGCACTAAAGGGCACTGAAGCTTTCTTT. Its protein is CASGALKGTEAFF. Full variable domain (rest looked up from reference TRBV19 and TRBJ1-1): DGGITQSPKYLFRKEGQNVTLSCEQNLNHDAMYWYRQDPGQGLRLIYYSQIVNDFQKGDIAEGYSVSREKKESFPLTVTSAQKNPTAFYLCASGALKGTEAFFGQGTRLTVV.

The CDR3 here is CASSLALRATDTQYF. CDR3 nucleotide sequence: TGTGCCAGCAGCTTGGCCCTAAGGGCCACAGATACGCAGTATTTT. V gene TRBV5-6 combines with J gene TRBJ2-3; D remains ambiguous. Germline V gene data show CDR1 as SGHDT and CDR2 as YYEEEE. Deletions cut 0 bases from V and 2 bases from J, with 10 bases between. CDR3 length: 15 residues.

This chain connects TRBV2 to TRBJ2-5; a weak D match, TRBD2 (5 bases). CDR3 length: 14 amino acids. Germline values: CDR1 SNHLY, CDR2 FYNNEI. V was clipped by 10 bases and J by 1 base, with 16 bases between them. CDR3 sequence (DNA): TGTGCCATTCGGGGATCGGTCCTCCAAGAGACCCAGTACTTC. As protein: CAIRGSVLQETQYF. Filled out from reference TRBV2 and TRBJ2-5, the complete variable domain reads EPEVTQTPSHQVTQMGQEVILRCVPISNHLYFYWYRQILGQKVEFLVSFYNNEISEKSEIFDDQFSVERPDGSNFTLKIRSTKLEDSAMYFCAIRGSVLQETQYFGPGTRLLVL.

CDR3 DNA: TGTGCCAGCAGCTCGGGACAGAATAGTCGGAACACCATATATTTT. This codes for CASSSGQNSRNTIYF. J is TRBJ1-3 and V is TRBV7-6, with 7 bases aligning to TRBD1. With 4 bases clipped from V and 7 bases from J, the junction kept 10 bases outside the gene matches. Germline loops: CDR1 SGHVS, CDR2 FNYEAQ. This CDR3 comprises 15 residues.

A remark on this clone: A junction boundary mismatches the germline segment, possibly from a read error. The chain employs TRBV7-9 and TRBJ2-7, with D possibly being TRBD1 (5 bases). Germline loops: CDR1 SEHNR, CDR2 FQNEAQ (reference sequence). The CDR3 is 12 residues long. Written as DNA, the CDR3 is TGTGCCAGCAGCTTAGAAGTTGGGGCTCTTGACTTC. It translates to CASSLEVGALDF.

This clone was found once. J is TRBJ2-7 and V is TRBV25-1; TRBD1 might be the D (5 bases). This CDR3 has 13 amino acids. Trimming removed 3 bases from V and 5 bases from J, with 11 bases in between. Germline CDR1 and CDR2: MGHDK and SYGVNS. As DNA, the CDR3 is TGTGCCAGCAGTGAGGTCAGGGCCCACGAGCAGTACTTC. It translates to CASSEVRAHEQYF.

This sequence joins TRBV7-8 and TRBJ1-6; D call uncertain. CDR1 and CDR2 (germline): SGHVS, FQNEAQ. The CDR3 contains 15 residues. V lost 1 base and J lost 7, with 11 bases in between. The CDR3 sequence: CASSLGLGPNSPLHF. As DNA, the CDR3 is TGTGCCAGCAGCTTAGGGTTAGGGCCCAATTCACCCCTCCACTTT.

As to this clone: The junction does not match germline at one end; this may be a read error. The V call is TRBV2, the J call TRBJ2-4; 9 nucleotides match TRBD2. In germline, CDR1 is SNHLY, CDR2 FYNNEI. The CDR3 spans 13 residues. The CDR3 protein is CASSDFVAGALDF. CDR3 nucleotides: TGTGCCAGCAGTGATTTCGTAGCGGGGGCACTAGACTTC. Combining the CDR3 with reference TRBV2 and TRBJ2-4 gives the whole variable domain EPEVTQTPSHQVTQMGQEVILRCVPISNHLYFYWYRQILGQKVEFLVSFYNNEISEKSEIFDDQFSVERPDGSNFTLKIRSTKLEDSAMYFCASSDFVAGALDFGAGTRLSVL.

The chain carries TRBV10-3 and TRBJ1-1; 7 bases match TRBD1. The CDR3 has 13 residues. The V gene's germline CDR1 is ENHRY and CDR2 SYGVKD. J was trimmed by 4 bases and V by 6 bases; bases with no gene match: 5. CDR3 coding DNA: TGTGCCATCAGAGGGACAGATGGCACTGAAGCTTTCTTT. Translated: CAIRGTDGTEAFF.